This TCR beta chain is from a study of graft-versus-host responses after intestinal transplantation. At the level of the study: Recipients had transplants, and these were multivisceral, liver-intestinal, or isolated intestinal. After anti-thymocyte globulin induction, recipients took tacrolimus and steroids for 2 to 3 years. Points from the study as a whole: Detected in recipient marrow were GvH clones, some of which were first observed in ileum or blood.

Clones were sequenced by immunoSEQ multiplex PCR, and TCRdb holds only the in-frame ones, with some missing. This sample carries around 43,000 clones, roughly nine tenths of them seen once, and the ten largest clones take approximately 4.4%. J gave up 3 bases and V 0 bases, and 13 bases lay outside the gene matches. This CDR3 contains 19 residues. CDR1 LGHNA and CDR2 YNFKEQ come from the germline V gene. Comment on this clone: Its antigen remains unidentified.

The material sequenced was PBMCs, taken 524 days after transplant. The rearrangement links TRBV4-2 to TRBJ2-7; 11 positions match TRBD2. The clonotype was recovered from a human patient who received an intestinal transplant, so some T cells may come from the graft donor. CDR3 nucleotides: TGTGCCAGCAGCCAAGATGGCACTAGCGGGAGAAGTGGGTTCTACGAGCAGTACTTC. Translation gives CASSQDGTSGRSGFYEQYF.